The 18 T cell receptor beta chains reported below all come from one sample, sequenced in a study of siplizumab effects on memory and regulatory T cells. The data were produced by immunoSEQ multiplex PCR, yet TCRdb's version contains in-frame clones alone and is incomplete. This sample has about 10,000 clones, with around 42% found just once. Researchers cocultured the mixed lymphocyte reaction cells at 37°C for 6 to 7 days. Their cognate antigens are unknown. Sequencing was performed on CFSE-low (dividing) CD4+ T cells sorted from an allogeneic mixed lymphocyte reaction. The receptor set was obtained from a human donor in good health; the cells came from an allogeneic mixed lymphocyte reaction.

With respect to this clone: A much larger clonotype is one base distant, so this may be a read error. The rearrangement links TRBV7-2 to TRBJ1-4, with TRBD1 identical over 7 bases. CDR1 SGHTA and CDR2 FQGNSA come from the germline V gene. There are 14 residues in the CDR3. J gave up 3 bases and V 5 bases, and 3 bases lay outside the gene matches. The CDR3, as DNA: TGTGCCAGCAGCCGCGACAGGGCTAATGAAAAACTGTTTTTT. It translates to CASSRDRANEKLFF. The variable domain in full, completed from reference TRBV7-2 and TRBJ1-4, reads GAGVSQSPSNKVTEKGKDVELRCDPISGHTALYWYRQSLGQGLEFLIYFQGNSAPDKSGLPSDRFSAERTGGSVSTLTIQRTQQEDSAVYLCASSRDRANEKLFFGSGTQLSVL.

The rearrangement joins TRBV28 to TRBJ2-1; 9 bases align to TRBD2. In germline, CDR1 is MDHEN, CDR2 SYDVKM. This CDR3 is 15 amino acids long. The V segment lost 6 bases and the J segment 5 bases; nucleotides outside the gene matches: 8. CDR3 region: CASSFIAGVNNEQFF. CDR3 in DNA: TGTGCCAGCAGCTTCATAGCGGGAGTAAACAATGAGCAGTTCTTC.

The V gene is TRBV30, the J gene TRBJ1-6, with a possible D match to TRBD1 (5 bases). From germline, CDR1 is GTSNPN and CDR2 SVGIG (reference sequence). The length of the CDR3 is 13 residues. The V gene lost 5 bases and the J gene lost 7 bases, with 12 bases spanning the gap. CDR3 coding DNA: TGTGCCTGGGAGTACAGGAGAAATTCACCCCTCCACTTT. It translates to CAWEYRRNSPLHF.

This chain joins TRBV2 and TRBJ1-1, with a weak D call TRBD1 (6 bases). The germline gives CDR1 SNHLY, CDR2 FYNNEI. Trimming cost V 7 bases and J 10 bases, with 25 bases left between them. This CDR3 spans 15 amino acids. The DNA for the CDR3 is TGTGCCAGCACCACGGAGGGGGGGCGGGGTCGGGGAGCTTTCTTT. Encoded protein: CASTTEGGRGRGAFF.

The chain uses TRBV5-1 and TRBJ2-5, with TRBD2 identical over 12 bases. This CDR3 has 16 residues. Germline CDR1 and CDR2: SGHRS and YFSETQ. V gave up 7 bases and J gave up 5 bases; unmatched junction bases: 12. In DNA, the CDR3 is TGCGCCAGCGCTCTGGAGCCTAGCGGGAGGGTCGAGACCCAGTACTTC. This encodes CASALEPSGRVETQYF.

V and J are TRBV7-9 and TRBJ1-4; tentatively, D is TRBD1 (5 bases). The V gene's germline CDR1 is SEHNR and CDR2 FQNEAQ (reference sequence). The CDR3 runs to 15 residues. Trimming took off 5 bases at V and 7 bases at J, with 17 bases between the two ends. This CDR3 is CASSRQIPSREKLFF. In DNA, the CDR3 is TGTGCCAGCAGCAGACAGATCCCCTCACGTGAAAAACTGTTTTTT.

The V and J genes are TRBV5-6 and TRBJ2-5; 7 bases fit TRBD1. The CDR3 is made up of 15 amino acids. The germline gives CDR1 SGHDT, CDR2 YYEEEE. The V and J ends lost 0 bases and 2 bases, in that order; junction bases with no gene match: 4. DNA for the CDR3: TGTGCCAGCAGCTTGGGAGTCAGGGGGCAAGAGACCCAGTACTTC. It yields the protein CASSLGVRGQETQYF.

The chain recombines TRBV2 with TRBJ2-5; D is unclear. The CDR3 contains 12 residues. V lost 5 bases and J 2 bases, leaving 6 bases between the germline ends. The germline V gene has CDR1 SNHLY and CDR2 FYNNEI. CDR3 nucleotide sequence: TGTGCCAGCAGTATTATGCAAGAGACCCAGTACTTC. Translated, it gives CASSIMQETQYF.

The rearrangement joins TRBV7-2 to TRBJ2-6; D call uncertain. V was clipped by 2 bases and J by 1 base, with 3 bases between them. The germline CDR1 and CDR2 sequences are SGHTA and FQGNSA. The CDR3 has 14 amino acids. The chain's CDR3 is CASSLRSGANVLTF. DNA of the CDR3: TGTGCCAGCAGCTTAAGATCTGGGGCCAACGTCCTGACTTTC.

This CDR3 reads CASSGPAGDRYYGYTF. In nucleotides, the CDR3 is TGTGCCAGCAGTGGACCGGCCGGGGACAGGTACTATGGCTACACCTTC. The J gene is TRBJ1-2, the V gene TRBV25-1, with TRBD1 matching over 8 bases. The CDR3 is 16 residues long. Looked up from germline, CDR1 is MGHDK and CDR2 is SYGVNS. V shed 4 bases, J shed 3 bases, and the junction held 10 bases outside the gene matches.

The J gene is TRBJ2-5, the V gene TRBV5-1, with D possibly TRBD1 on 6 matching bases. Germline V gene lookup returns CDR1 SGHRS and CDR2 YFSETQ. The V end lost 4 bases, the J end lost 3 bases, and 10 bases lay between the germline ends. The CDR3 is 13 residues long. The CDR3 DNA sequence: TGCGCCAGCAGCAAACAGGGTAAAGAGACCCAGTACTTC. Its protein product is CASSKQGKETQYF.

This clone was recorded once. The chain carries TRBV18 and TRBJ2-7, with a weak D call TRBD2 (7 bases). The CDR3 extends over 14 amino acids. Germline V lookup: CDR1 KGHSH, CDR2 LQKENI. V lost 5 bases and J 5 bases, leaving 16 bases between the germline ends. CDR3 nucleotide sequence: TGTGCCAGCTCAAGTCCGGGGGGCCTTAACGAGCAGTACTTC. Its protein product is CASSSPGGLNEQYF.

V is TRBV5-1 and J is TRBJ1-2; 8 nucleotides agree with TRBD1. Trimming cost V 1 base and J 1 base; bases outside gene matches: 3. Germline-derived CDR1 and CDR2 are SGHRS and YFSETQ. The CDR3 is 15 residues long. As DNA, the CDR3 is TGCGCCAGCAGCTTGACAGGGGGGAGTAACTATGGCTACACCTTC. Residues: CASSLTGGSNYGYTF. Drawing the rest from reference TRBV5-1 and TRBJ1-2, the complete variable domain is KAGVTQTPRYLIKTRGQQVTLSCSPISGHRSVSWYQQTPGQGLQFLFEYFSETQRNKGNFPGRFSGRQFSNSRSEMNVSTLELGDSALYLCASSLTGGSNYGYTFGSGTRLTVV.

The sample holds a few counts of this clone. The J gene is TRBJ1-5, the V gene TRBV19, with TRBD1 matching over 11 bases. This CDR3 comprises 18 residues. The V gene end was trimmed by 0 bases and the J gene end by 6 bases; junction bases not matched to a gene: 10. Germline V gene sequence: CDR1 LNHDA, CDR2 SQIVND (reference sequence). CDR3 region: CASSIDGTGGLVRQPQHF. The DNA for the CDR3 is TGTGCCAGTAGTATAGATGGGACAGGGGGTTTGGTCCGTCAGCCCCAGCATTTT.

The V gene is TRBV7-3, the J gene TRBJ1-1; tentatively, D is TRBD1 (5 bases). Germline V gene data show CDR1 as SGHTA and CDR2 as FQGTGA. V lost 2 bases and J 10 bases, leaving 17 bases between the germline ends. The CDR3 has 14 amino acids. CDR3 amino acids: CASSLGGTLSGAFF. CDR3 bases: TGTGCCAGCAGCTTAGGCGGGACCCTCTCAGGAGCTTTCTTT.

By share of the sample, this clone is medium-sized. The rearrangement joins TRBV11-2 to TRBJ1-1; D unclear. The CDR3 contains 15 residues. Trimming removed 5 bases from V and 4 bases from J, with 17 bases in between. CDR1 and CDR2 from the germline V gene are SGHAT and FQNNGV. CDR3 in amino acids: CASSKRGVMGTEAFF. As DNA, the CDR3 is TGTGCCAGCAGCAAACGTGGGGTGATGGGCACTGAAGCTTTCTTT.

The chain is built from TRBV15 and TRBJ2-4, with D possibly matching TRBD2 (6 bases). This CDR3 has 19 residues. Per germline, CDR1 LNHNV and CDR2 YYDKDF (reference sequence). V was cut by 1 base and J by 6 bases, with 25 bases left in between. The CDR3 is CATSRALFGGIFSGNIQYF. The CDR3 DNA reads TGTGCCACCAGCAGAGCCCTGTTTGGCGGGATCTTTTCGGGAAACATTCAGTACTTC. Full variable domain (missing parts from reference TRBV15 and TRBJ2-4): DAMVIQNPRYQVTQFGKPVTLSCSQTLNHNVMYWYQQKSSQAPKLLFHYYDKDFNNEADTPDNFQSRRPNTSFCFLDIRSPGLGDTAMYLCATSRALFGGIFSGNIQYFGAGTRLSVL.

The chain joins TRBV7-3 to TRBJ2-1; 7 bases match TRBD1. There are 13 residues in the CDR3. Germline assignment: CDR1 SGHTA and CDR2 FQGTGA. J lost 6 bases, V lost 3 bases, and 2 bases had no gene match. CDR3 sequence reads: CASSLTGPNEQFF. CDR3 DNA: TGTGCCAGCAGCTTGACAGGGCCCAATGAGCAGTTCTTC.